This T cell receptor (beta chain) is from a study of a mutant IDH1 vaccine in newly diagnosed glioma. Remarks on this clone: Its antigen is still unknown. The sample carries other DNA sequences with the same CDR3.

The ends lost 4 bases at V and 6 bases at J; junction bases unmatched: 5. Germline V CDR1 and CDR2: SGHNT, YYREEE (reference sequence). This CDR3 is 15 amino acids long. The repertoire was sequenced with immunoSEQ multiplex PCR; TCRdb's copy has only in-frame clones and lacks some. The table lists roughly 120,000 clones, around four fifths of them singletons. Time point indicated: week 11, during vaccination. The study gave 300 ug of mutant IDH1 20-mer peptide per vaccine dose, with topical imiquimod. The chain has TRBV5-4 and TRBJ1-4, with TRBD1 identical over 11 bases. This TCR came from a man aged 40-49 years with glioma. The sequencing used PBMCs, collected from a glioma patient whose treatment included an IDH1 peptide vaccine. The CDR3 DNA reads TGTGCCAGCAGCCCAGGGACAGGGGGTGATGAAAAACTGTTTTTT. Amino acid sequence: CASSPGTGGDEKLFF.